This T cell receptor (beta chain) was sequenced in a study of beta chain features in type 1 diabetes. Looking at the study overall: Cell yields, age and gender were similar between patients and healthy donors. About 110 million sorted cells were examined across all samples.

As regards this clone: Its antigen is unknown.

The V end was cut by 3 bases, the J end by 3 bases, with 11 bases between. Germline loops: CDR1 ENHRY, CDR2 SYGVKD. The CDR3 spans 14 residues. Each donor gave one heparinised blood draw averaging around 120 mL. Investigators reverse transcribed all isolated RNA, so they sequenced expressed TCRB transcripts. The protocol was immunoSEQ multiplex PCR, while the TCRdb copy is restricted to in-frame clones and leaves out a portion. In the table there are under 300,000 clones, approximately 20% of which are singletons. Study observations and caveats: For patients, the naive, central memory and Treg TCRB repertoires appeared more alike than for healthy donors. In all four CD4+ subsets, TCRB CDR3 length was significantly, moderately reduced in type 1 diabetes.

Sequencing used naive CD4+ T cells from blood. The rearrangement links TRBV10-3 to TRBJ1-2; maybe TRBD1 (6 bases). This clonotype was obtained from a woman aged 40 to 50 with type 1 diabetes. CDR3 protein: CAISDPDRYYGYTF. The CDR3 nucleotides are TGTGCCATCAGTGATCCGGACAGATACTATGGCTACACCTTC.